This is a list of T cell receptor beta chains from one sample in a study of blood T cell repertoires in COVID-19. TCRdb's copy holds only in-frame clones and misses some; the assay was immunoSEQ multiplex PCR. The table has roughly 160,000 clones, more than 70% seen once; the top ten hold roughly a tenth. Specimen: peripheral blood. These receptors were collected from a woman of 80 years or more with active or convalescent COVID-19. Each CDR3 is given with its conserved first and last residue. D genes are given only for firm matches.

d_call	v_call	j_call	cdr3_nt	cdr3_aa
TRBD1	TRBV19	TRBJ1-1	TGTGCCAGTACAACGAGGGGGCCGATGAACACTGAAGCTTTCTTT	CASTTRGPMNTEAFF
-	TRBV6-1	TRBJ1-5	TGTGCCAGCAGTGAAGGGGACAACAATCAGCCCCAGCATTTT	CASSEGDNNQPQHF
-	TRBV7-9	TRBJ1-1	TGTGCCAGCAGCTTAGGTTTGCGAACTGAAGCTTTCTTT	CASSLGLRTEAFF
-	TRBV19	TRBJ1-5	TGTGCCAGTAGTATCGCAGGGGACAGCAATCAGCCCCAGCATTTT	CASSIAGDSNQPQHF
-	TRBV6-5	TRBJ1-1	TGTGCCAGCAGTTACTCGGTTACAGGGTGGGTCACTGAAGCTTTCTTT	CASSYSVTGWVTEAFF
-	TRBV15	TRBJ1-1	TGTGCCACCAGCAGAGGAGCCCAACGAAGCGGAGAAGCTTTCTTT	CATSRGAQRSGEAFF
-	TRBV6-1	TRBJ2-2	TGTGCCAGCAGTGAAGACCGCGGGACCACCGGGGAGCTGTTTTTT	CASSEDRGTTGELFF
-	TRBV9	TRBJ2-1	TGTGCCAGCAGCGTAAATGGGGGGACGGAGATGGAGCAGTTCTTC	CASSVNGGTEMEQFF
-	TRBV5-1	TRBJ1-1	TGCGCCAGCAGCTTGGAGCACAGGGCTTGGACTGAAGCTTTCTTT	CASSLEHRAWTEAFF
-	TRBV28	TRBJ2-5	TGTGCCAGCAGTTCTTATGCGACGGGAGAGCTTGAGACCCAGTACTTC	CASSSYATGELETQYF
TRBD1	TRBV29-1	TRBJ1-1	TGCAGCGTTGGGGACAGGGCTACCGAAATGAACACTGAAGCTTTCTTT	CSVGDRATEMNTEAFF
-	TRBV19	TRBJ1-5	TGTGCCAGTAGTAACAGGGAAGGCAATCAGCCCCAGCATTTT	CASSNREGNQPQHF
TRBD1	TRBV9	TRBJ1-2	TGTGCCAGCAGCGTAACCGGGACAGGGGGCTTTGGCTATGGCTACACCTTC	CASSVTGTGGFGYGYTF
-	TRBV2	TRBJ1-1	TGTGCCAGCAGTGAAGAACGCGGGACTGAAGCTTTCTTT	CASSEERGTEAFF
-	TRBV24-1	TRBJ2-2	TGTGCCACCAGTGAAGAACAGGGGGCGCGGGCTAGCGGGAGACCCGGGGAGCTGTTTTTT	CATSEEQGARASGRPGELFF
-	TRBV5-4	TRBJ1-2	TGTGCCAGCAGCAAGGCGCAGGAAGGTCTCAACTATGGCTACACCTTC	CASSKAQEGLNYGYTF
-	TRBV28	TRBJ2-1	TGTGCCAGCAGTGTAGGGGGAAGAGGGAATGAGCAGTTCTTC	CASSVGGRGNEQFF
TRBD1	TRBV27	TRBJ1-4	TGTGCCCGGACAGGGGTTAATGAAAAACTGTTTTTT	CARTGVNEKLFF
TRBD1	TRBV20-1	TRBJ1-2	TGCAGTGCTAGTACAGGGGTTAGATATGGCTACACCTTC	CSASTGVRYGYTF
-	TRBV6-5	TRBJ1-1	TGTGCCAGCAGTTACTCGAACAGAATTGAAGCTTTCTTT	CASSYSNRIEAFF
-	TRBV7-2	TRBJ2-7	TGTGCCAGCAGCTTGTATAGGGGAAGCGAGCAGTACTTC	CASSLYRGSEQYF
TRBD1	TRBV7-8	TRBJ2-5	TGTGCCAGCAGCTTAGAGTCGGGACAGGGGAAGGAGACCCAGTACTTC	CASSLESGQGKETQYF
-	TRBV4-1	TRBJ2-7	TGCGCCAGCAGCCCTCAGGACTTGAGCTCCTACGAGCAGTACTTC	CASSPQDLSSYEQYF